A selection of T cell receptor beta chains follows, all from one sample in a study of T cells in Graves' hyperthyroidism and ophthalmopathy. MiXCR was run by TCRdb on the multiplex PCR reads, yielding one entry per CDR3 protein. This table holds hundreds of thousands of distinct CDR3 sequences, about 15% found once. Sequenced: blood. The receptors originated from a woman in her thirties or forties with Graves' ophthalmopathy. Each CDR3 is given with its conserved first and last residue. A D gene is named only where the DNA matches it firmly. Only part of the rows carry a size: once, few, many, or a class if the clone is expanded.

>many|TRBD1|TRBJ1-2|TRBV12-3/TRBV12-4
CATSQGTYTF
TGTGCCACCTCACAGGGGACCTACACCTTC
>few|.|TRBJ1-5|TRBV3-1
CASSQDSRPDQPQHF
TGTGCCAGCAGCCAAGATAGTAGACCGGATCAGCCCCAGCATTTT
>many|TRBD2|TRBJ2-7|TRBV6-5
CASMLAGLDEQYF
TGTGCCAGCATGCTAGCGGGACTAGACGAGCAGTACTTC
>many|.|TRBJ2-7|TRBV7-2
CASSSPGNPSSYEQYF
TGTGCCAGCAGCTCCCCGGGGAATCCGAGCTCCTACGAGCAGTACTTC
>many|TRBD2|TRBJ2-5|TRBV5-1
CASSLDPSGKETQYF
TGCGCCAGCAGCTTGGATCCTAGCGGGAAGGAGACCCAGTACTTC
>few|TRBD2|TRBJ2-5|TRBV20-1
CSVKPTAGGETQYF
TGCAGTGTCAAACCGACTGCGGGGGGGGAGACCCAGTACTTC
>many|.|TRBJ1-1|TRBV28
CTSSLGGDTEAFF
TGTACCAGCAGTTTGGGGGGAGACACTGAAGCTTTCTTT
>many|.|TRBJ1-2|TRBV6-1
CASSENRANYGYTF
TGTGCCAGCAGTGAGAACAGAGCTAACTATGGCTACACCTTC
>many|TRBD2|TRBJ2-7|TRBV4-3
CASSQDLAGPYEQYF
TGCGCCAGCAGCCAAGATCTAGCGGGGCCCTACGAGCAGTACTTC
>many|TRBD2|TRBJ2-7|TRBV9
CASSVFTSGSEQYF
TGTGCCAGCAGCGTATTCACTAGCGGGAGTGAGCAGTACTTC
>many|.|TRBJ2-7|TRBV6-2/TRBV6-3
CASSPPGQPIEQYF
TGTGCCAGCAGTCCACCTGGACAGCCCATTGAGCAGTACTTC
>many|TRBD1|TRBJ2-2|TRBV28
CASSLRQGFTGELFF
TGTGCCAGCAGTTTAAGACAGGGATTCACCGGGGAGCTGTTTTTT
>few|.|TRBJ2-7|TRBV29-1
CSVLRLGSYEQYF
TGCAGCGTTTTAAGACTAGGTTCCTACGAGCAGTACTTC
>many|TRBD1|TRBJ2-7|TRBV5-1
CASGTGESYEQYF
TGCGCCAGCGGGACAGGGGAGTCCTACGAGCAGTACTTC
>many|.|TRBJ1-3|TRBV6-1
CASREGLSGNTIYF
TGTGCCAGCAGGGAGGGACTCTCTGGAAACACCATATATTTT
>.|.|TRBJ1-1|TRBV5-8
CASSLVRLSIEAFF
TGTGCCAGCAGCTTGGTTCGGCTCTCAATTGAAGCTTTCTTT
>many|TRBD1|TRBJ1-2|TRBV7-2
CASSGDRGYNYGYTF
TGTGCCAGCAGCGGGGACAGGGGGTATAACTATGGCTACACCTTC
>.|.|TRBJ2-2|TRBV7-9
CVSSPADGELFF
TGTGTCAGCAGCCCTGCCGACGGGGAGCTGTTTTTT
>many|.|TRBJ1-1|TRBV30
CAWSRQWMNTEAFF
TGTGCCTGGAGTCGGCAGTGGATGAACACTGAAGCTTTCTTT
>many|TRBD2|TRBJ2-7|TRBV5-1
CASSLGVTGTSGRPPYEQYF
TGCGCCAGCAGCTTGGGGGTTACCGGGACTAGCGGCCGCCCCCCCTACGAGCAGTACTTC
>many|.|TRBJ2-7|TRBV6-1
CASSDRDLFYEQYF
TGTGCCAGCAGTGACCGGGATTTATTCTACGAGCAGTACTTC
>many|TRBD1|TRBJ1-1|TRBV6-1
CASSQDRGRGNTEAFF
TGTGCCAGCAGCCAAGACAGGGGCAGAGGGAACACTGAAGCTTTCTTT
>.|.|TRBJ1-1|TRBV7-9
CASSPSPVRGTEAFF
TGTGCCAGCAGCCCGAGCCCGGTAAGGGGCACTGAAGCTTTCTTT
>many|TRBD2|TRBJ2-7|TRBV12-3/TRBV12-4
CASSLPYSGSHYEQYF
TGTGCCAGCAGTTTACCTTATAGCGGGAGCCACTACGAGCAGTACTTC
>many|.|TRBJ1-2|TRBV28
CASSFNSYGYTF
TGTGCCAGCAGTTTTAACAGCTATGGCTACACCTTC
>many|.|TRBJ2-7|TRBV15
CATSRAGGSAYEQYF
TGTGCCACCAGCAGAGCCGGAGGTTCAGCCTACGAGCAGTACTTC
>.|TRBD2|TRBJ2-1|TRBV5-6
CASSLALAAYNEQFF
TGTGCCAGCAGCTTGGCGCTAGCGGCCTACAATGAGCAGTTCTTC
>many|.|TRBJ1-5|TRBV7-2
CASSLVLNQPQHF
TGTGCCAGCAGCTTAGTGTTAAATCAGCCCCAGCATTTT
>.|.|TRBJ1-1|TRBV11-2
CASSLGPMGEPMNTEAFF
TGTGCCAGCAGCTTAGGACCGATGGGGGAGCCCATGAACACTGAAGCTTTCTTT
>many|.|TRBJ1-2|TRBV6-5
CASQTAMGFHGYTF
TGTGCCAGCCAAACTGCCATGGGGTTCCATGGCTACACCTTC
>.|.|TRBJ1-1|TRBV28
CASSTTRSPNEAFF
TGTGCCAGCAGTACAACCCGGTCTCCCAATGAAGCTTTCTTT
>many|.|TRBJ1-1|TRBV5-1
CASSLNLNTEAFF
TGTGCCAGCAGCCTCAACCTGAACACTGAAGCTTTCTTT
>many|.|TRBJ2-7|TRBV5-1
CASSTSTGTYEQYF
TGCGCCAGCAGCACTTCGACAGGTACCTACGAGCAGTACTTC
>many|TRBD2|TRBJ2-5|TRBV2
CASSGQAGGPEETQYF
TGTGCCAGCAGTGGCCAAGCGGGAGGGCCGGAAGAGACCCAGTACTTC
>many|.|TRBJ2-2|TRBV10-3
CAIRSGQENTGELFF
TGTGCCATCAGGTCGGGGCAGGAGAACACCGGGGAGCTGTTTTTT
>many|TRBD2|TRBJ2-2|TRBV12-3/TRBV12-4
CASSDPGTSELFF
TGTGCCAGCAGTGACCCCGGGACTAGCGAGCTGTTTTTT
>many|TRBD2|TRBJ2-7|TRBV11-3
CASNPGTSGYEQYF
TGTGCCAGCAACCCCGGGACTAGCGGCTACGAGCAGTACTTC
>many|TRBD1|TRBJ1-2|TRBV20-1
CSARDVQGSYGYTF
TGCAGTGCTAGAGATGTACAGGGGTCCTATGGCTACACCTTC
>many|.|TRBJ1-2|TRBV7-6
CASSFFLVRYTF
TGTGCCAGCAGCTTTTTTCTCGTCCGCTACACCTTC
>.|.|TRBJ2-7|TRBV2
CASSQQGIKQYF
TGTGCCAGCAGTCAACAGGGTATAAAGCAGTACTTC
>many|.|TRBJ1-1|TRBV6-2/TRBV6-3
CASRRPVPNTEAFF
TGTGCCAGCAGAAGACCGGTGCCGAACACTGAAGCTTTCTTT
>few|.|TRBJ2-5|TRBV11-1
CTSSRGHRFGETQYF
TGTACCAGCAGCAGGGGACACCGTTTTGGGGAGACCCAGTACTTC
>many|.|TRBJ1-1|TRBV28
CASRSATEAFF
TGTGCCAGCAGGTCCGCGACTGAAGCTTTCTTT
>many|TRBD2|TRBJ2-4|TRBV28
CASSSLGGGGAKNIQYF
TGTGCCAGCAGCTCCCTCGGTGGGGGAGGGGCCAAAAACATTCAGTACTTC
>many|TRBD1|TRBJ2-2|TRBV6-5
CASSYIQGSEWTGELFF
TGTGCCAGCAGTTACATACAGGGGAGTGAGTGGACCGGGGAGCTGTTTTTT
>many|TRBD2|TRBJ2-7|TRBV7-9
CASSLTSGTYEQYF
TGTGCCAGCAGTTTGACTAGCGGAACCTACGAGCAGTACTTC
>.|.|TRBJ2-2|TRBV11-2
CASSLNRVVSANTGELFF
TGTGCCAGCAGCCTTAATCGAGTAGTCTCCGCGAACACCGGGGAGCTGTTTTTT
>many|.|TRBJ2-2|TRBV12-3/TRBV12-4
CASRGEGETGELFF
TGTGCCAGCAGGGGAGAAGGGGAGACTGGGGAGCTGTTTTTT
>many|.|TRBJ1-2|TRBV6-1
CASGGHGYTF
TGTGCCAGCGGGGGGCACGGCTACACCTTC
>many|.|TRBJ1-5|TRBV27
CASSLSPTQPQHF
TGTGCCAGCAGTTTATCCCCGACCCAGCCCCAGCATTTT
>many|TRBD1|TRBJ1-5|TRBV28
CASLAGTGFSNQPQHF
TGTGCCAGCCTCGCCGGGACAGGGTTTAGCAATCAGCCCCAGCATTTT
>few|.|TRBJ2-3|TRBV6-5
CASSYWIPDTQYF
TGTGCCAGCAGTTACTGGATTCCAGATACGCAGTATTTT